The next 22 T cell receptor beta chains were all read from a single sample in a study of shared clonotypes between healthy human individuals. Generated by immunoSEQ multiplex PCR, the TCRdb table keeps only in-frame clones and is missing some. This sample has a few million clones, with just over 90% found just once. Material for sequencing was naive CD4+ T cells sorted from blood. The subset: CD45RA+ positively selected. Receptors were obtained from a man between 18 and 29 years old in good health.

The chain recombines TRBV11-2 with TRBJ2-3, with D possibly matching TRBD1 (6 bases). The CDR3 length is 14 residues. V shed 8 bases and J shed 2 bases, with 14 bases lying between them. CDR1 is SGHAT, CDR2 FQNNGV, per germline. This chain's CDR3 is CASARGTNTDTQYF. The CDR3 DNA reads as TGTGCCAGCGCTAGGGGGACCAACACAGATACGCAGTATTTT. Full variable domain (missing parts from reference TRBV11-2 and TRBJ2-3): EAGVAQSPRYKIIEKRQSVAFWCNPISGHATLYWYQQILGQGPKLLIQFQNNGVVDDSQLPKDRFSAERLKGVDSTLKIQPAKLEDSAVYLCASARGTNTDTQYFGPGTRLTVL.

The count of this clone is one. The sample holds other DNA sequences that translate to the same CDR3. For the CDR3, the DNA is TGTGCCAGCAGCTTAGGCAGCTATGGCTACACCTTC. Translated: CASSLGSYGYTF. The chain uses TRBV7-9 and TRBJ1-2; no definite D call. In germline, CDR1 is SEHNR, CDR2 FQNEAQ (reference sequence). V was pared by 1 base and J by 4 bases, with 4 bases between. The CDR3 spans 12 residues.

The V call is TRBV5-5, the J call TRBJ2-4; D call uncertain. Trimming pared 1 base from V and 1 base from J, leaving 12 bases between. The germline gives CDR1 SGHKS, CDR2 YYEKEE (reference sequence). The CDR3 consists of 16 residues. The CDR3 nucleotides are TGTGCCAGCAGCTTGACTATTCAGCTGGCCAAAAACATTCAGTACTTC. Its protein product is CASSLTIQLAKNIQYF.

The CDR3 region is CAWKGQGQGETQYF. CDR3 nucleotide sequence: TGTGCCTGGAAGGGACAGGGGCAAGGGGAGACCCAGTACTTC. The V call is TRBV30, the J call TRBJ2-5, with 10 nucleotides matching TRBD1. Germline lookup yields CDR1 GTSNPN and CDR2 SVGIG (reference sequence). Trimming removed 4 bases from V and 5 bases from J; junction bases left unmatched: 7. CDR3 length equals 14 residues.

This clone has only one observation. This chain uses TRBV19 with TRBJ2-3; 7 bases fit TRBD1. The CDR3 extends over 15 amino acids. V shed 1 base, J shed 4 bases, and the junction held 5 bases outside the gene matches. CDR1 is LNHDA, CDR2 SQIVND, per germline (reference sequence). CDR3 residues: CASSIGGQAADTQYF. The CDR3 DNA is TGTGCCAGTAGTATAGGAGGACAGGCTGCAGATACGCAGTATTTT.

This clone was seen a single time. The chain carries TRBV4-3 and TRBJ1-3; D is undetermined. V was cut by 3 bases and J by 6 bases, with 18 bases left in between. This CDR3 contains 16 residues. CDR1 is LGHNA and CDR2 is YSLEER in the germline V gene. CDR3 loop: CASSQTPTWGVNTIYF. CDR3 nucleotide sequence: TGCGCCAGCAGCCAGACGCCGACCTGGGGAGTAAACACCATATATTTT.

The chain recombines TRBV5-1 with TRBJ2-2; tentatively, D is TRBD1 (5 bases). The CDR3 is 15 amino acids. The germline gives CDR1 SGHRS, CDR2 YFSETQ. Trimming stripped 0 bases from V and 4 bases from J, with 10 bases between. This chain's CDR3 is CASSLESGRTGELFF. The CDR3 DNA follows: TGCGCCAGCAGCTTGGAGTCAGGGCGCACCGGGGAGCTGTTTTTT.

CDR3 in DNA: TGTGCCTGGAGTGTCAAGCGGGGGGGCCTTTTCAATGAGCAGTTCTTC. Protein: CAWSVKRGGLFNEQFF. The chain employs TRBV30 and TRBJ2-1; 10 bases map to TRBD2. The CDR3 extends over 16 amino acids. V shed 0 bases and J 6 bases; nucleotides not matched to a gene: 8. The germline gives CDR1 GTSNPN, CDR2 SVGIG (reference sequence).

The chain uses TRBV4-3 and TRBJ2-1; 11 bases align to TRBD2. CDR3 size: 15 residues. V gave up 3 bases and J gave up 4 bases; unmatched junction bases: 2. Germline lookup yields CDR1 LGHNA and CDR2 YSLEER. The chain's CDR3 is CASSQTSGVYNEQFF. The CDR3 region has the DNA TGCGCCAGCAGCCAGACTAGCGGGGTTTACAATGAGCAGTTCTTC.

This chain joins TRBV5-1 and TRBJ2-2, with D perhaps TRBD2 (5 bases). The CDR3 totals 17 residues. Trimming cost V 2 bases and J 7 bases, with 21 bases left between them. Germline loops: CDR1 SGHRS, CDR2 YFSETQ. The CDR3, as DNA: TGCGCCAGCAGCTTAAGTTCGGGATTCGCCCTCGGCGGGGAGCTGTTTTTT. Translating gives CASSLSSGFALGGELFF.

CDR3 bases: TGCAGCGTTGGGAGATGGGGAGGACCCACAGATACGCAGTATTTT. Translating gives CSVGRWGGPTDTQYF. The V and J genes are TRBV29-1 and TRBJ2-3, with D perhaps TRBD2 (6 bases). Germline CDR1 SQVTM, CDR2 ANQGSEA. The CDR3 is made up of 15 amino acids. V was trimmed by 4 bases and J by 2 bases, leaving 16 bases between them.

V usage is TRBV28 and J usage is TRBJ1-6; 9 nucleotides line up with TRBD1. The CDR3 extends over 16 amino acids. V was clipped by 3 bases and J by 10 bases; unmatched bases: 10. CDR1 MDHEN and CDR2 SYDVKM come from the germline V gene. CDR3 nucleotide sequence: TGTGCCAGCAGTTTCTTCTTTGGGACAGGGTCATCACCCCTCCACTTT. Protein product: CASSFFFGTGSSPLHF.

The table lists this clone with a count of one. The chain carries TRBV6-5 and TRBJ2-7; 8 positions agree with TRBD2. V dropped 6 bases and J dropped 3; count of bases not matched to a gene: 10. Germline values: CDR1 MNHEY, CDR2 SVGAGI. This CDR3 spans 15 amino acids. The CDR3 loop reads CASRAGTRQVYEQYF. CDR3 nucleotide sequence: TGTGCCAGCAGGGCTGGGACTAGACAAGTCTACGAGCAGTACTTC.

This rearrangement joins TRBV14 to TRBJ1-2; 7 bases line up with TRBD1. Trimming took 4 bases from V and 7 from J; bases not matched to a gene: 9. CDR1 and CDR2 from the germline V gene are SGHDN and FVKESK. The CDR3 spans 14 residues. CDR3 amino acids: CASSPHTGVFGYTF. The CDR3 DNA is TGTGCCAGCAGCCCTCACACAGGGGTATTTGGCTACACCTTC.

The J gene is TRBJ2-7, the V gene TRBV12-5, with 9 bases identical to TRBD1. CDR3 size: 16 residues. Unmatched junction bases numbered 14, after V lost 6 bases and J lost 5 bases. In germline, CDR1 is LGHNT, CDR2 FRNRAP. Here the CDR3 DNA reads TGTGCTAGTGGCCCAGTACCGGACAGGGGTTCCCACGAGCAGTACTTC. It translates to CASGPVPDRGSHEQYF.

The chain is built from TRBV7-9 and TRBJ2-3; D is possibly TRBD1 (6 bases). The CDR3 runs 15 residues. Germline V gene lookup returns CDR1 SEHNR and CDR2 FQNEAQ (reference sequence). V lost 2 bases and J 4 bases, leaving 13 bases between the germline ends. CDR3: CASSLRDTGSDTQYF. The DNA of the CDR3 is TGTGCCAGCAGCTTAAGGGACACTGGCTCAGATACGCAGTATTTT. Full variable domain (missing parts from reference TRBV7-9 and TRBJ2-3): DTGVSQNPRHKITKRGQNVTFRCDPISEHNRLYWYRQTLGQGPEFLTYFQNEAQLEKSRLLSDRFSAERPKGSFSTLEIQRTEQGDSAMYLCASSLRDTGSDTQYFGPGTRLTVL.

V usage is TRBV6-6 and J usage is TRBJ2-7, with D tentatively TRBD1 (6 bases). From germline, CDR1 is MNHNY and CDR2 SVGAGI (reference sequence). The ends were cut back, 8 bases at V and 1 base at J, with 18 bases in the middle. This CDR3 contains 15 residues. The CDR3 region is CASSGRGGTSYEQYF. The CDR3 nucleotides are TGTGCCAGCTCCGGAAGAGGGGGTACATCCTACGAGCAGTACTTC.

CDR3 region: CASSGHLGRGGDTQYF. In DNA form, the CDR3 reads TGTGCCAGCAGTGGACACCTGGGGCGGGGGGGAGATACGCAGTATTTT. The chain couples TRBV25-1 to TRBJ2-3, with 9 bases lining up with TRBD2. The CDR3 is 16 amino acids. Trimming took 4 bases from V and 5 from J; bases not matched to a gene: 10. Per germline, CDR1 MGHDK and CDR2 SYGVNS.

In DNA form, the CDR3 reads TGCGCCAGCAGCTTGTTAGCAGGTGAAAAACTGTTTTTT. Its protein product is CASSLLAGEKLFF. This rearrangement joins TRBV5-1 to TRBJ1-4; unclear D gene. The CDR3 spans 13 residues. V gave up 1 base and J gave up 7 bases, with 8 bases separating them. Germline values: CDR1 SGHRS, CDR2 YFSETQ. Variable domain in full (rest from reference TRBV5-1 and TRBJ1-4): KAGVTQTPRYLIKTRGQQVTLSCSPISGHRSVSWYQQTPGQGLQFLFEYFSETQRNKGNFPGRFSGRQFSNSRSEMNVSTLELGDSALYLCASSLLAGEKLFFGSGTQLSVL.

J is TRBJ2-7 and V is TRBV5-1, with a weak D call TRBD2 (7 bases). This CDR3 has 19 residues. V was clipped by 0 bases and J by 6 bases, with 28 bases between them. CDR1 is SGHRS, CDR2 YFSETQ, per germline. CDR3 nucleotide sequence: TGCGCCAGCAGCTTGGGCAGGGGCTCGGCGGGAGCATTTCCAGGCGAGCAGTACTTC. This codes for CASSLGRGSAGAFPGEQYF. Supplemented by reference TRBV5-1 and TRBJ2-7, the full variable domain reads KAGVTQTPRYLIKTRGQQVTLSCSPISGHRSVSWYQQTPGQGLQFLFEYFSETQRNKGNFPGRFSGRQFSNSRSEMNVSTLELGDSALYLCASSLGRGSAGAFPGEQYFGPGTRLTVT.

The chain joins TRBV10-3 to TRBJ2-3; a possible D gene is TRBD2 (5 bases). This CDR3 has 14 amino acids. CDR1 is ENHRY, CDR2 SYGVKD, per germline. Between the trimmed V and J ends, which lost 5 bases and 2 bases, there was a span of 11 bases. The CDR3 coding sequence is TGTGCCATCAGTATAAGCGGCGACACAGATACGCAGTATTTT. Protein sequence: CAISISGDTDTQYF.

V is TRBV6-5 and J is TRBJ1-2, with 7 bases that match TRBD1. The CDR3 has 11 amino acids. Germline CDR1 is MNHEY and CDR2 is SVGAGI. V dropped 5 bases and J dropped 8; count of bases not matched to a gene: 2. DNA for the CDR3: TGTGCCAGCAGTACGGGACAGGGCTACACCTTC. Protein product: CASSTGQGYTF.